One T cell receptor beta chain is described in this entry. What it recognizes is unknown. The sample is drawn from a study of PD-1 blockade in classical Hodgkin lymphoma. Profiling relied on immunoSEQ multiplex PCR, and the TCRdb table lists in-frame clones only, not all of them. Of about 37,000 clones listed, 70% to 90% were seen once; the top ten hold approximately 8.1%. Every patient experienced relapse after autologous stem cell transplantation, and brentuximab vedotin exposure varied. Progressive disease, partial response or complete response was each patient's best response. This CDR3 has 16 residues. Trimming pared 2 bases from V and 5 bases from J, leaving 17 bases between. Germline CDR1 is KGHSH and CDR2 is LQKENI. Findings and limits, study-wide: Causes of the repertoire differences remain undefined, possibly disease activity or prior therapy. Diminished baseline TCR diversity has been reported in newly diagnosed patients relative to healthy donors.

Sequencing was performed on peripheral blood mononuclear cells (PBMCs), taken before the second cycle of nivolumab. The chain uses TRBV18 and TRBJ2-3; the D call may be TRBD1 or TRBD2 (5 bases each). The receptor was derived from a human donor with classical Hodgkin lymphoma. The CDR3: CASSPARAERGDTQYF. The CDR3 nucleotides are TGTGCCAGCTCACCAGCTAGAGCGGAAAGGGGAGATACGCAGTATTTT.